The next 8 T cell receptor beta chains were all read from a single sample in a study of beta chain features in type 1 diabetes. The sequenced template was cDNA made from the entire isolated RNA. The protocol was immunoSEQ multiplex PCR, while the TCRdb copy is restricted to in-frame clones and leaves out a portion. The repertoire holds 350,000 to 450,000 clones, with roughly 16% as singletons. Material for sequencing was naive CD4+ T cells from blood. Receptors were obtained from a woman under 30 in good health.

This clone has just a few counts. This chain connects TRBV25-1 to TRBJ2-5, with D possibly TRBD2 on 6 matching bases. CDR3 length: 14 residues. Between the trimmed V and J ends, which lost 5 bases and 5 bases, there was a span of 15 bases. Germline loops: CDR1 MGHDK, CDR2 SYGVNS. The CDR3 nucleotides are TGTGCCAGCAGTAAAATCACGGGGGTCGAGACCCAGTACTTC. It codes for CASSKITGVETQYF.

V is TRBV7-3 and J is TRBJ2-6; 8 bases are a match to TRBD1. CDR3 size: 14 residues. Germline trimming cut 3 bases from V and 13 bases from J; bases unmatched to any gene: 8. The germline gives CDR1 SGHTA, CDR2 FQGTGA. Here the CDR3 reads CASSFGQGQKVLTF. CDR3 nucleotide sequence: TGTGCCAGCAGCTTCGGACAGGGACAAAAAGTCCTGACTTTC.

The chain links TRBV25-1 to TRBJ2-4; the match to TRBD2 covers 7 bases. Trimming at V came to 3 bases and at J to 14 bases, leaving 7 bases not matched to a gene. The CDR3 extends over 12 amino acids. Germline V gene lookup returns CDR1 MGHDK and CDR2 SYGVNS. CDR3 loop: CASSEVTSAEYF. DNA of the CDR3: TGTGCCAGCAGTGAGGTTACTAGCGCTGAGTACTTC. The full variable domain, its missing parts supplied by reference TRBV25-1 and TRBJ2-4, is EADIYQTPRYLVIGTGKKITLECSQTMGHDKMYWYQQDPGMELHLIHYSYGVNSTEKGDLSSESTVSRIRTEHFPLTLESARPSHTSQYLCASSEVTSAEYFGAGTRLSVL.

The V and J genes are TRBV30 and TRBJ2-1; tentative D call: TRBD1 (5 bases). V shed 4 bases and J shed 9 bases, with 16 bases lying between them. The germline CDR1 and CDR2 sequences are GTSNPN and SVGIG (reference sequence). The CDR3 contains 13 residues. The CDR3 DNA reads TGTGCCTGGACTAGGGGTAATCGTGGTGAGCAGTTCTTC. Protein: CAWTRGNRGEQFF.

This clone showed up just a few times. This chain connects TRBV2 to TRBJ2-1; TRBD1 is a possible D gene (6 bases). V lost 1 base, J lost 5 bases, and 15 bases lay in between. Germline V gene lookup returns CDR1 SNHLY and CDR2 FYNNEI. The CDR3 is 16 amino acids. The CDR3 DNA follows: TGTGCCAGCAGTGAAGTAACAGGGTTGGGTAACAATGAGCAGTTCTTC. Translation: CASSEVTGLGNNEQFF.

This clone was observed a few times. V and J are TRBV19 and TRBJ2-7; 8 bases agree with TRBD1. CDR1 and CDR2 from the germline V gene are LNHDA and SQIVND (reference sequence). With V trimmed by 8 bases and J by 3 bases, 3 bases remained unmatched. The CDR3 is made up of 12 amino acids. The CDR3 spells CASRDRLYEQYF. Here the CDR3 DNA reads TGTGCCAGTCGGGACAGGCTCTACGAGCAGTACTTC.

V usage is TRBV5-6 and J usage is TRBJ2-5, with 12 bases aligning to TRBD2. The CDR3 covers 16 residues. CDR1 and CDR2 from the germline V gene are SGHDT and YYEEEE. Germline trimming cut 5 bases from V and 3 bases from J; bases unmatched to any gene: 8. In nucleotides, the CDR3 is TGTGCCAGCAGTTTTCGGACTAGCGGGATGAAAGAGACCCAGTACTTC. Its protein is CASSFRTSGMKETQYF.

V and J are TRBV18 and TRBJ2-5, with 9 bases fitting TRBD2. This CDR3 is built from 14 residues. In germline, CDR1 is KGHSH, CDR2 LQKENI. Trimming removed 4 bases from V and 4 bases from J; junction bases left unmatched: 4. In DNA form, the CDR3 reads TGTGCCAGCTCACTGGCGGGAGGGAGAGAGACCCAGTACTTC. It yields the protein CASSLAGGRETQYF.